Below are 7 T cell receptor beta chains sequenced from a single sample in a study of OX40 agonist ivuxolimab in advanced cancers. Libraries were prepared by immunoSEQ multiplex PCR; TCRdb keeps only in-frame clonotypes and omits some of them. Counted here are roughly 100,000 clones, 80% to 90% occurring once; the ten biggest clones make up about 7%. Sequencing was performed on CD4+ or CD8+ T cells sorted from blood, taken in a trial of the OX40 agonist ivuxolimab. These receptors came from an adult with an advanced solid tumor such as melanoma, head and neck, liver or kidney cancer.

V usage is TRBV6-1 and J usage is TRBJ1-2, with 7 bases lining up with TRBD1. CDR1 and CDR2 from the germline V gene are MNHNS and SASEGT. The junction had 10 bases not matched to a gene; V was cut back by 10 bases and J by 8 bases. CDR3 length equals 12 residues. The CDR3 protein is CAIRRGETGYTF. CDR3 sequence (DNA): TGTGCCATCCGCAGGGGGGAGACGGGCTACACCTTC.

This sequence joins TRBV27 and TRBJ1-5; possible D gene TRBD1, 5 bases. V was pared by 2 bases and J by 1 base, with 6 bases between. Looked up from germline, CDR1 is MNHEY and CDR2 is SMNVEV (reference sequence). The CDR3 spans 14 residues. This CDR3 is CASSLGGSNQPQHF. For the CDR3, the DNA is TGTGCCAGCAGTTTAGGGGGAAGCAATCAGCCCCAGCATTTT.

V and J are TRBV6-6 and TRBJ2-1; D call uncertain. The germline V gene has CDR1 MNHNY and CDR2 SVGAGI (reference sequence). V lost 7 bases, J lost 5 bases, and 6 bases lay in between. CDR3 length equals 11 residues. The CDR3 DNA reads TGTGCCAGCACCGGTCACAATGAGCAGTTCTTC. As protein: CASTGHNEQFF.

The J gene is TRBJ1-1, the V gene TRBV5-6; D perhaps matches TRBD1 (5 bases). Deletions cut 1 base from V and 0 bases from J, with 10 bases between. This CDR3 spans 15 amino acids. Looked up from germline, CDR1 is SGHDT and CDR2 is YYEEEE. CDR3 coding DNA: TGTGCCAGCAGCTTGCCAGGGCTTATGAACACTGAAGCTTTCTTT. This gives the protein CASSLPGLMNTEAFF.

On this clone: The junction differs from germline at one of its ends, possibly a read error. CDR3 coding DNA: TGTGCCAGCAGTGTAGGAGGACTAGAACTCTTC. It encodes CASSVGGLELF. The rearrangement links TRBV2 to TRBJ2-1, with 7 bases fitting TRBD2. This CDR3 spans 11 amino acids. Germline assignment: CDR1 SNHLY and CDR2 FYNNEI.

With respect to this clone: Germline and junction disagree at one end, which may indicate a read error. V and J are TRBV19 and TRBJ2-5; 9 bases are a match to TRBD1. CDR1 is LNHDA, CDR2 SQIVND, per germline (reference sequence). CDR3 length: 14 residues. The CDR3 region is CASTIGTGRETQYF. For the CDR3, the DNA is TGTGCCAGTACTATAGGGACAGGGCGAGAGACCCAGTACTTC. The variable domain in full, completed from reference TRBV19 and TRBJ2-5, reads DGGITQSPKYLFRKEGQNVTLSCEQNLNHDAMYWYRQDPGQGLRLIYYSQIVNDFQKGDIAEGYSVSREKKESFPLTVTSAQKNPTAFYLCASTIGTGRETQYFGPGTRLLVL.

V is TRBV28 and J is TRBJ2-7; D not resolved. The V gene's germline CDR1 is MDHEN and CDR2 SYDVKM. Trimming took 6 bases from V and 5 from J, leaving 17 bases between them. CDR3 length: 14 amino acids. As DNA, the CDR3 is TGTGCCAGCAGCCCTGGGCTAGACCCTGACGAGCAGTACTTC. This gives the protein CASSPGLDPDEQYF.